This T cell receptor (beta chain) was captured by sequencing in a study of read filtering for tumor transcriptome and immune sequencing. Turning to the study itself: By R-ISS, stages I, II and III held 8, 16 and 7 patients. Whole-transcriptome libraries were prepared after DNase treatment.

Trimming took 1 base from V and 7 from J, leaving 14 bases between them. Germline CDR1 LNHDA, CDR2 SQIVND (reference sequence). The CDR3 has 15 residues. This clonotype has ten or more counts. Its matching antigen is unknown. Study-wide findings and caveats: The CD138-negative fraction was mixed bone marrow immune cells, not pure T cells. Compared with RNA-seq, IR-seq gave much higher clonotype depth and reliability.

The library was built from around 380 ng RNA with molecular barcoded adaptors for alpha/delta and beta/gamma chains. TCRdb re-derived calls from the reads in MiXCR, one entry per CDR3 protein. The table includes approximately 58,000 distinct CDR3 sequences, under 25% detected once. This sequence joins TRBV19 and TRBJ2-1; D uncertain. Material: a population of CD138-negative cells sorted from bone marrow. This sequence was found in a donor at least 40 years old with multiple myeloma. CDR3 nucleotide sequence: TGTGCCAGTAGTATAGGCCCCGTAGGTTTAAATGAGCAGTTCTTC. Its protein is CASSIGPVGLNEQFF.